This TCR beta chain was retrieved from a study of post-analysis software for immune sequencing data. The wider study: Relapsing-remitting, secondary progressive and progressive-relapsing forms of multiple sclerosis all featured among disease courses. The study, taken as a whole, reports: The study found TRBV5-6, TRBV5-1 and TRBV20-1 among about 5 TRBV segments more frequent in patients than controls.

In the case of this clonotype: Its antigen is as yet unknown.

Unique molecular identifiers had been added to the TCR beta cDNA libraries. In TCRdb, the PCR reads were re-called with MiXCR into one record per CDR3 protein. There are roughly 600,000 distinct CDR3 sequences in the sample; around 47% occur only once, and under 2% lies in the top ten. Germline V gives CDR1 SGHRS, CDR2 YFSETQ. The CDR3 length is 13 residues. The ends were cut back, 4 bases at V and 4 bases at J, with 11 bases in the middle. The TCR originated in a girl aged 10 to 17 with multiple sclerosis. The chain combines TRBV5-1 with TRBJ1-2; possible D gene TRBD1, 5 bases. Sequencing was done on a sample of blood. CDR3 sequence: CASSAGQTYGYTF. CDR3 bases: TGCGCCAGCAGCGCGGGGCAGACCTATGGCTACACCTTC.